The rows below give T cell receptor beta chains drawn from one sample of a study of blood T cell repertoires in COVID-19. TCRdb's table, derived via immunoSEQ multiplex PCR, lists solely in-frame clones and lacks some. This sample has some 120,000 clones, with about 85% found just once. Sequenced: peripheral blood. These receptor sequences come from a man between 70 and 80 years old with acute or convalescent COVID-19. Both conserved end residues are part of each CDR3. A D gene is named only where the DNA matches it firmly. A row's size may be missing; if present it is once, few, many or a size class.

abundance	d_gene	v_gene	j_gene	CDR3aa	CDR3nt
few	.	TRBV11-2	TRBJ2-2	CASSLGGAPNTGELFF	TGTGCCAGCAGCTTAGGGGGCGCCCCGAACACCGGGGAGCTGTTTTTT
.	TRBD2	TRBV18	TRBJ2-1	CASSPGLANNEQFF	TGTGCCAGCTCACCGGGACTAGCAAACAATGAGCAGTTCTTC
.	TRBD2	TRBV11-2	TRBJ2-5	CASSLGGLAGVETQYF	TGTGCCAGCAGCCTAGGGGGGCTAGCGGGGGTAGAGACCCAGTACTTC
.	.	TRBV4-1	TRBJ1-3	CASSQGRAGSFGNTIYF	TGCGCCAGCAGCCAAGGGAGAGCGGGGAGCTTTGGAAACACCATATATTTT
.	.	TRBV28	TRBJ2-3	CASSFYRTTTDTQYF	TGTGCCAGCAGTTTTTACCGGACTACCACAGATACGCAGTATTTT
.	TRBD2	TRBV7-3	TRBJ2-1	CASSSTSGGALNEQFF	TGTGCCAGCAGCTCAACTAGCGGGGGGGCCCTAAATGAGCAGTTCTTC
.	TRBD2	TRBV6-5	TRBJ2-7	CASSPQGLVRNF	TGTGCCAGCAGTCCACAAGGACTAGTTCGTAACTTC
.	TRBD1	TRBV27	TRBJ1-4	CASSLRGQGVGEKLFF	TGTGCCAGCAGTTTAAGGGGACAGGGAGTGGGAGAAAAACTGTTTTTT
.	TRBD1	TRBV6-5	TRBJ1-3	CASSPRQGFGNTIYF	TGTGCCAGCAGTCCACGACAGGGTTTCGGAAACACCATATATTTT
.	.	TRBV2	TRBJ1-2	CASSDQGSYGYTF	TGTGCCAGCAGTGACCAGGGAAGCTATGGCTACACCTTC
.	TRBD1	TRBV4-1	TRBJ1-4	CASSRTGPPLNEKLFF	TGCGCCAGCAGCCGGACAGGGCCCCCATTGAATGAAAAACTGTTTTTT
.	.	TRBV19	TRBJ2-7	CASSIRSGRGLREQYF	TGTGCCAGTAGTATACGATCGGGCAGGGGCTTACGCGAGCAGTACTTC
.	TRBD1	TRBV19	TRBJ1-2	CASSPDRVDYGYTF	TGTGCCAGTAGCCCGGACAGGGTGGACTATGGCTACACCTTC
once	TRBD1	TRBV6-5	TRBJ2-7	CASSYGTGQGTEQYF	TGTGCCAGCAGTTACGGCACGGGACAGGGGACCGAGCAGTACTTC
.	.	TRBV27	TRBJ2-6	CASSFQGPGANVLTF	TGTGCCAGCAGTTTCCAGGGTCCTGGGGCCAACGTCCTGACTTTC
.	TRBD1	TRBV27	TRBJ2-6	CASGGQSGANVLTF	TGTGCCAGCGGGGGACAGTCTGGGGCCAACGTCCTGACTTTC
few	.	TRBV7-9	TRBJ2-2	CASSRQGGELFF	TGTGCCAGCAGCCGCCAGGGCGGGGAGCTGTTTTTT
.	TRBD1	TRBV7-8	TRBJ1-3	CASSSTGTGVGNTIYF	TGTGCCAGCAGCTCTACCGGGACAGGGGTCGGAAACACCATATATTTT
.	.	TRBV3-1/TRBV3-2	TRBJ2-1	CASSPPGLSYNEQFF	TGTGCCAGCAGCCCGCCTGGGCTCTCCTACAATGAGCAGTTCTTC
.	.	TRBV27	TRBJ2-1	CASSPPTGKWGNEQFF	TGTGCCAGCAGTCCCCCCACCGGGAAATGGGGCAATGAGCAGTTCTTC
few	.	TRBV5-1	TRBJ1-2	CASSLEIGRIYGYTF	TGCGCCAGCAGCTTGGAAATAGGGAGAATCTATGGCTACACCTTC
.	TRBD2	TRBV5-6	TRBJ2-1	CASSPGLADYNEQFF	TGTGCCAGCAGCCCGGGACTAGCGGATTACAATGAGCAGTTCTTC
.	.	TRBV4-1	TRBJ1-4	CASSQESTNEKLFF	TGCGCCAGCAGCCAGGAGTCAACTAATGAAAAACTGTTTTTT
.	.	TRBV6-1	TRBJ2-5	CASSEGLDLETQYF	TGTGCCAGCAGTGAAGGACTAGATTTGGAGACCCAGTACTTC
.	.	TRBV6-5	TRBJ1-1	CASKEGITPNTEAFF	TGTGCCAGCAAGGAGGGGATTACCCCGAACACTGAAGCTTTCTTT
many	TRBD2	TRBV6-1	TRBJ2-5	CASSELAGQQETQYF	TGTGCCAGCAGTGAGCTAGCGGGCCAACAAGAGACCCAGTACTTC
.	.	TRBV19	TRBJ2-7	CASSTSSYEQYF	TGTGCCAGTAGTACTAGCTCCTACGAGCAGTACTTC
.	.	TRBV3-1/TRBV3-2	TRBJ2-7	CASSPSGSVYEQYF	TGTGCCAGCAGTCCTTCGGGATCGGTATACGAGCAGTACTTC
few	TRBD2	TRBV15	TRBJ2-3	CATSSRSRGVSDTQYF	TGTGCCACCAGCAGCAGGTCGCGGGGGGTCTCAGATACGCAGTATTTT
.	TRBD2	TRBV11-2	TRBJ2-5	CASSRSLPSGGAETQYF	TGTGCCAGCAGCCGCTCTCTCCCTAGCGGGGGGGCTGAGACCCAGTACTTC
many	TRBD1	TRBV24-1	TRBJ2-7	CATSDPGTGSHEQYF	TGTGCCACCAGTGATCCCGGGACAGGGTCCCACGAGCAGTACTTC
.	TRBD1	TRBV11-1	TRBJ2-3	CASSPLLQGAEDTQYF	TGTGCCAGCAGCCCTCTTTTGCAGGGGGCGGAAGATACGCAGTATTTT
.	TRBD1	TRBV28	TRBJ1-2	CASSPGQSNYGYTF	TGTGCCAGCAGCCCGGGACAGAGTAACTATGGCTACACCTTC
few	.	TRBV3-1/TRBV3-2	TRBJ1-2	CASSQRSGTGRGYTF	TGTGCCAGCAGCCAGAGGTCCGGGACTGGCCGGGGCTACACCTTC
.	.	TRBV9	TRBJ1-2	CASSVEGRSKYGYTF	TGTGCCAGCAGCGTAGAAGGGAGATCTAAGTATGGCTACACCTTC
.	.	TRBV6-5	TRBJ1-6	CASMRADIHNSPLHF	TGTGCCAGCATGCGGGCAGATATACACAATTCACCCCTCCACTTT
.	TRBD1	TRBV24-1	TRBJ1-2	CATSDPGTGGDYGYTF	TGTGCCACCAGTGATCCCGGGACAGGGGGCGACTATGGCTACACCTTC
.	.	TRBV19	TRBJ2-5	CASSGLGGETQYF	TGTGCCAGTAGCGGACTCGGCGGAGAGACCCAGTACTTC
.	TRBD1	TRBV6-6	TRBJ2-2	CASSLRQGARMGTGELFF	TGTGCCAGCAGTCTCCGACAGGGGGCGCGGATGGGTACCGGGGAGCTGTTTTTT
.	.	TRBV6-6	TRBJ2-2	CASIYTGTGELFF	TGTGCCAGCATTTACACAGGCACCGGGGAGCTGTTTTTT
.	.	TRBV9	TRBJ1-2	CASSLSEGANYGYTF	TGTGCCAGCAGCCTGTCCGAAGGGGCTAACTATGGCTACACCTTC
.	TRBD1	TRBV19	TRBJ1-5	CASSTGTGGYQPQHF	TGTGCCAGTTCCACCGGGACAGGGGGCTATCAGCCCCAGCATTTT
.	TRBD2	TRBV2	TRBJ2-2	CASSEGLGGGELFF	TGTGCCAGCAGTGAGGGACTAGGAGGGGGGGAGCTGTTTTTT
few	.	TRBV29-1	TRBJ2-1	CSVPEVGFSSYNEQFF	TGCAGCGTCCCAGAGGTCGGCTTTTCCTCCTACAATGAGCAGTTCTTC
.	TRBD1	TRBV28	TRBJ2-7	CASRDRPYEQYF	TGTGCCAGCCGGGACAGACCCTACGAGCAGTACTTC
.	TRBD1	TRBV30	TRBJ2-3	CAWSAGQGDADTQYF	TGTGCCTGGAGTGCGGGACAGGGGGACGCAGATACGCAGTATTTT